One T cell receptor beta chain is described in this entry. The CDR3 loop spans 16 amino acids. Germline CDR1 KGHDR, CDR2 SFDVKD. The ends lost 3 bases at V and 3 bases at J; junction bases unmatched: 7. The data are from a study of blood T cell repertoires in COVID-19. At the level of the study: Samples representing acute and convalescent COVID-19 were sourced from the United States, Italy and Spain. Sample material is recorded as cDNA or gDNA derived from T cells, B-cell-depleted T cells, or PBMCs.

Source study methods: Reference gene primer amplification gave nucleated cell count estimates. TCRdb keeps only in-frame clones here, not all; method: immunoSEQ multiplex PCR. D and trimming come from the DNA, and the V and J calls and clone size come from that table. The data contain approximately 360,000 clones, 90% of them singletons. V is TRBV24-1 and J is TRBJ2-3, with 8 bases that match TRBD1. Input material: peripheral blood. This sequence was found in a man between 18 and 29 years old with active or convalescent COVID-19. The CDR3 reads CATSDRAGGTTDTQYF. In DNA, the CDR3 is TGTGCCACCAGTGATCGGGCAGGGGGCACGACAGATACGCAGTATTTT.